This TCR beta chain was identified in a study of TIL therapy for anti-PD-1-resistant metastatic lung cancer. Noted time point: pre-treatment sample, taken before nivolumab and TIL therapy. This was the immunoSEQ v3 assay. Profiling relied on immunoSEQ multiplex PCR, and the TCRdb table lists in-frame clones only, not all of them. The sample records tens of thousands of clones, about 73% being singletons. V dropped 1 base and J dropped 3 bases, with 9 bases sitting between them. Germline V gene sequence: CDR1 LGHNA, CDR2 YNFKEQ. This CDR3 spans 15 amino acids. V gene TRBV4-2 combines with J gene TRBJ2-2; D possibly corresponds to TRBD2 (5 bases). Source: blood, taken at baseline. The receptor was derived from a person between 30 and 80 years old with non-small cell lung cancer. CDR3 residues: CASSQVEEDTGELFF. CDR3 sequence (DNA): TGTGCCAGCAGCCAAGTCGAGGAGGACACCGGGGAGCTGTTTTTT.